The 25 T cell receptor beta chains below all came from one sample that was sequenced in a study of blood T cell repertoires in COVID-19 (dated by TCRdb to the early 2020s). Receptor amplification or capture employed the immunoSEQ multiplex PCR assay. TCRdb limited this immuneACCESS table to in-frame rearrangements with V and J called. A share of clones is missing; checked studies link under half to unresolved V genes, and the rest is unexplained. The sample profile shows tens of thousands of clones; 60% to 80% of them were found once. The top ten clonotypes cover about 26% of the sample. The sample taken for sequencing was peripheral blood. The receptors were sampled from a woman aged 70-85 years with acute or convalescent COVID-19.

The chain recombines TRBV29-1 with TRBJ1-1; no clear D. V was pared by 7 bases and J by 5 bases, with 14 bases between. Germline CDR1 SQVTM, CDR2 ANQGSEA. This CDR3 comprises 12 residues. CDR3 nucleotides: TGCAGCGGGAATAACCGAGGGACTGAAGCTTTCTTT. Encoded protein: CSGNNRGTEAFF.

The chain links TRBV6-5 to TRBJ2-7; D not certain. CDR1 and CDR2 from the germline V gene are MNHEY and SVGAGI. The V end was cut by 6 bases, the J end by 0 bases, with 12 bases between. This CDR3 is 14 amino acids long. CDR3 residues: CASRISYSSYEQYF. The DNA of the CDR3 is TGTGCCAGCAGAATCAGCTACAGCTCCTACGAGCAGTACTTC.

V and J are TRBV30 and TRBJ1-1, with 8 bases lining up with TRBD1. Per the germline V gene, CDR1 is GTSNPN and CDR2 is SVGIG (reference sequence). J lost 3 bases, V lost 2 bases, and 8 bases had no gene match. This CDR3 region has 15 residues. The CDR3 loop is CAWSIPGTGHTEAFF. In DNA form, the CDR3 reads TGTGCCTGGAGTATCCCCGGGACAGGTCACACTGAAGCTTTCTTT.

CDR3 DNA: TGTGCCAGCAGTTCATTGTACGTCCAGACTAATCAGCCCCAGCATTTT. This codes for CASSSLYVQTNQPQHF. This chain links TRBV28 with TRBJ1-5; D gene unclear. This CDR3 spans 16 amino acids. The germline V gene encodes CDR1 MDHEN and CDR2 SYDVKM. With 4 bases removed from V and 4 bases from J, the gap between germline ends came to 17 bases.

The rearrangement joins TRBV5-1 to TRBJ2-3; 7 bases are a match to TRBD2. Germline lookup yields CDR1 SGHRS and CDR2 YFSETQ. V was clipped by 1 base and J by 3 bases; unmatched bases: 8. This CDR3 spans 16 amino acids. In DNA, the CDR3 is TGCGCCAGCAGCTTGTTAATGGCGGGACTAACAGATACGCAGTATTTT. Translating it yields CASSLLMAGLTDTQYF. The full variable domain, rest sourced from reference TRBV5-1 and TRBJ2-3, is KAGVTQTPRYLIKTRGQQVTLSCSPISGHRSVSWYQQTPGQGLQFLFEYFSETQRNKGNFPGRFSGRQFSNSRSEMNVSTLELGDSALYLCASSLLMAGLTDTQYFGPGTRLTVL.

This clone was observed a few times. The CDR3 loop reads CASSHRGETQYF. The CDR3 DNA follows: TGTGCCAGTAGCCACAGGGGAGAGACCCAGTACTTC. This chain uses TRBV19 with TRBJ2-5; TRBD1 matches 7 bases. The CDR3 totals 12 residues. V lost 6 bases, J lost 4 bases, and 2 bases stayed unmatched. From germline, CDR1 is LNHDA and CDR2 SQIVND (reference sequence).

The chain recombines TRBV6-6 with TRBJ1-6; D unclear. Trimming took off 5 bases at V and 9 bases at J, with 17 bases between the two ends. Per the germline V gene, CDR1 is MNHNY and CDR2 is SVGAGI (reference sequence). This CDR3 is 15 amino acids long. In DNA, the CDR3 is TGTGCCAGCAGTCTCGACCGGTCGGGGATTTCACCCCTCCACTTT. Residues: CASSLDRSGISPLHF.

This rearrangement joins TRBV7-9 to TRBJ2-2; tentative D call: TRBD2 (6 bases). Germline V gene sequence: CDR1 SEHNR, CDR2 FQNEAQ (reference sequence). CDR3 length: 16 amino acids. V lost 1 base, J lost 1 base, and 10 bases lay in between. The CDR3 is CASSLVRGGNTGELFF. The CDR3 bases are TGTGCCAGCAGCTTAGTTCGGGGAGGGAACACCGGGGAGCTGTTTTTT. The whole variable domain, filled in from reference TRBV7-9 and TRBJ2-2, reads DTGVSQNPRHKITKRGQNVTFRCDPISEHNRLYWYRQTLGQGPEFLTYFQNEAQLEKSRLLSDRFSAERPKGSFSTLEIQRTEQGDSAMYLCASSLVRGGNTGELFFGEGSRLTVL.

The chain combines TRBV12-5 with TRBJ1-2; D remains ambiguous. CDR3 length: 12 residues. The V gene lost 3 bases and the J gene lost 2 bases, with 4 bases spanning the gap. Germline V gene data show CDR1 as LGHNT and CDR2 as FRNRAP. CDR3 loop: CASGLQNYGYTF. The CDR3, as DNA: TGTGCTAGTGGTTTACAAAACTATGGCTACACCTTC. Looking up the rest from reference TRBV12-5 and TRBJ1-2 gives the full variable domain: DARVTQTPRHKVTEMGQEVTMRCQPILGHNTVFWYRQTMMQGLELLAYFRNRAPLDDSGMPKDRFSAEMPDATLATLKIQPSEPRDSAVYFCASGLQNYGYTFGSGTRLTVV.

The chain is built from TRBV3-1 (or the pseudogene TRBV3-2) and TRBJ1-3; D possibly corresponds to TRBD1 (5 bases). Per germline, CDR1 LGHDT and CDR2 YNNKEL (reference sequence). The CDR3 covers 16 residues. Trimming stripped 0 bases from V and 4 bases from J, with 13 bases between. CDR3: CASSQDKGARGNTIYF. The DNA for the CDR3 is TGTGCCAGCAGCCAAGATAAAGGGGCGCGAGGAAACACCATATATTTT.

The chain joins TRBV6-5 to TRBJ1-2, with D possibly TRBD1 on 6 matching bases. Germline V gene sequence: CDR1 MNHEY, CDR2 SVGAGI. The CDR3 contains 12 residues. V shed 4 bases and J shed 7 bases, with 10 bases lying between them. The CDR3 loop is CASSLGGSGYTF. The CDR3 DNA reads TGTGCCAGCAGTTTAGGGGGAAGTGGCTACACCTTC.

CDR3 bases: TGTGCCTGGACCGGGTCAAGGGACAGGTCCTACGAGCAGTACTTC. It yields the protein CAWTGSRDRSYEQYF. The J gene is TRBJ2-7, the V gene TRBV30; TRBD1 aligns across 8 bases. The V gene's germline CDR1 is GTSNPN and CDR2 SVGIG (reference sequence). CDR3 length: 15 residues. V lost 4 bases and J lost 1; bases outside the gene matches: 9.

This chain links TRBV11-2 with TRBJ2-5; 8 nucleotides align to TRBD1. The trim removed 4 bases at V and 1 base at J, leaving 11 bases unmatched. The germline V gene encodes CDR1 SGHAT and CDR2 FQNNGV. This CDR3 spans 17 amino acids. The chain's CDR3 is CASSSRPPGTGQETQYF. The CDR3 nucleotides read TGTGCCAGCAGCTCCAGGCCTCCCGGGACAGGCCAAGAGACCCAGTACTTC.

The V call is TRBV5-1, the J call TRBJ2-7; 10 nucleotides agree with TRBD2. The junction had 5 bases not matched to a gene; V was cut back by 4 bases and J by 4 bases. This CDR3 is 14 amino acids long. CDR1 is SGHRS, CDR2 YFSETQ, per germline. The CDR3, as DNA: TGCGCCAGCAGCATAGCGGGGGGCGGGTACGAGCAGTACTTC. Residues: CASSIAGGGYEQYF.

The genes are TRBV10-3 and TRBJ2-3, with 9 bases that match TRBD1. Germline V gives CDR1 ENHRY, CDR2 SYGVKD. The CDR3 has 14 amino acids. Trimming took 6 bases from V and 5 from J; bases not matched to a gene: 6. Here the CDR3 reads CAISPGQGIDTQYF. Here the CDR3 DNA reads TGTGCCATCAGCCCGGGACAGGGCATAGATACGCAGTATTTT.

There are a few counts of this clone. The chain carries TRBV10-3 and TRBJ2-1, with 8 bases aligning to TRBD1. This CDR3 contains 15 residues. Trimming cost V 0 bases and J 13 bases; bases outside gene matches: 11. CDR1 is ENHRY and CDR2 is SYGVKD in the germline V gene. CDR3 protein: CAISESGQGARGQFF. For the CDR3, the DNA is TGTGCCATCAGTGAGTCGGGTCAGGGGGCTAGGGGACAGTTCTTC.

In DNA form, the CDR3 reads TGTGCCACCATTGGGGGGTTATCCCATTCACCCCTCCACTTT. It codes for CATIGGLSHSPLHF. This sequence joins TRBV10-3 and TRBJ1-6; TRBD1 might be the D (5 bases). Trimming removed 10 bases from V and 8 bases from J, with 18 bases in between. This CDR3 contains 14 residues. Per germline, CDR1 ENHRY and CDR2 SYGVKD.

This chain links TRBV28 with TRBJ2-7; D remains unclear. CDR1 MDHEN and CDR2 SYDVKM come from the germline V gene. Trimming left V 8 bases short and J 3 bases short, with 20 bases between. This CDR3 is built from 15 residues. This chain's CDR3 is CASSMPRGGYYEQYF. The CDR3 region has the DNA TGTGCCAGCTCCATGCCCCGTGGCGGATACTACGAGCAGTACTTC.

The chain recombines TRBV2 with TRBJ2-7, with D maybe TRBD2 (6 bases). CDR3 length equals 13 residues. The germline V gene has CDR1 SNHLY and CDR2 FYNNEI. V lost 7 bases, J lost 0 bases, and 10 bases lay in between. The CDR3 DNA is TGTGCCAGCAAGGGCGGGGACTCCTACGAGCAGTACTTC. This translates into CASKGGDSYEQYF.

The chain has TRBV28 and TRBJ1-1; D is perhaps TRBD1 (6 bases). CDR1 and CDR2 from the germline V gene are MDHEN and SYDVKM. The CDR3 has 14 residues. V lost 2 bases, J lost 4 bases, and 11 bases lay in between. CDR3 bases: TGTGCCAGCAGTTTAGGGGGCTCTGGCACTGAAGCTTTCTTT. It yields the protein CASSLGGSGTEAFF.

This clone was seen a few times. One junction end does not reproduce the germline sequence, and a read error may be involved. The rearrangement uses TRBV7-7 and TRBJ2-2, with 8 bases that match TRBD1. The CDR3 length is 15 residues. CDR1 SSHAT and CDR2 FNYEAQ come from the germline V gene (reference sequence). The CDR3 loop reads CASSYNRQGTGELFF. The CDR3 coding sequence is TGTGCTAGCAGTTATAATCGACAGGGGACCGGGGAGCTGTTTTTT.

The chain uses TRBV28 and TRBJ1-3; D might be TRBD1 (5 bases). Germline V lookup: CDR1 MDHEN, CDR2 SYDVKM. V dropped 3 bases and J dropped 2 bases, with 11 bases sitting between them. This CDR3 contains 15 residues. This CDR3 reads CASSFLGGAGNTIYF. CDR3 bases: TGTGCCAGCAGTTTCCTCGGGGGGGCTGGAAACACCATATATTTT.

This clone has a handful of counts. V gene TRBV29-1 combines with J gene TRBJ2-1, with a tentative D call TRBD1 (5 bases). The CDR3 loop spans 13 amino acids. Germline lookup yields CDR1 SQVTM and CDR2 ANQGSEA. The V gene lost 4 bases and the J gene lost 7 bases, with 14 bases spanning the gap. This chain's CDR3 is CSVGGPKGNEQFF. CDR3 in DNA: TGCAGCGTTGGGGGCCCGAAAGGGAATGAGCAGTTCTTC.

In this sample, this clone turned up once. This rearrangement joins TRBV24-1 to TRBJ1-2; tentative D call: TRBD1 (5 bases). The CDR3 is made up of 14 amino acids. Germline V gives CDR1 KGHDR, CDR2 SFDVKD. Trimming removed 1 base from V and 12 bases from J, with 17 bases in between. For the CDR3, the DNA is TGTGCCACCAGTGATTTAACAGGACTAGGGTTTCACACCTTC. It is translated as CATSDLTGLGFHTF.

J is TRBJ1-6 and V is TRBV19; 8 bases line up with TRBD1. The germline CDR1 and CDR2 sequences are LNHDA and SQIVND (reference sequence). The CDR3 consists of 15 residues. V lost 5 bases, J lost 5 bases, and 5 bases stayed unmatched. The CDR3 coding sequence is TGTGCCAGTAGTGCCAGGGGGCTAGATAATTCACCCCTCCACTTT. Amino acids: CASSARGLDNSPLHF.